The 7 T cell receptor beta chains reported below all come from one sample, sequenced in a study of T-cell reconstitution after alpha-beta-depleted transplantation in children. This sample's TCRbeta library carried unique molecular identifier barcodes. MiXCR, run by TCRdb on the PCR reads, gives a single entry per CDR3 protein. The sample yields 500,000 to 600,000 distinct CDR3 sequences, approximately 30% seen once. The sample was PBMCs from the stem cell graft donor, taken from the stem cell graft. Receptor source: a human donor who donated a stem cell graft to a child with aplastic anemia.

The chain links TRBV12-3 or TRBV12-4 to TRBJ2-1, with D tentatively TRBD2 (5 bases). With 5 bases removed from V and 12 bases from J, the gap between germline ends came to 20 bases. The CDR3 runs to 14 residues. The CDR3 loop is CASSTRSLAHTQFF. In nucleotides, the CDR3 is TGTGCCAGCAGTACTAGAAGTCTCGCCCACACGCAGTTCTTC.

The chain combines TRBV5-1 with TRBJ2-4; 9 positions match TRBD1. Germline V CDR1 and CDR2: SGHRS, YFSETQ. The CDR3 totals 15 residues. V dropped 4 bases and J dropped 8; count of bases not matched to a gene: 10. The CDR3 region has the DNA TGCGCCAGCAGCGTAGCCGGGACAGGGAGGGACATTCAGTACTTC. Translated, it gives CASSVAGTGRDIQYF.

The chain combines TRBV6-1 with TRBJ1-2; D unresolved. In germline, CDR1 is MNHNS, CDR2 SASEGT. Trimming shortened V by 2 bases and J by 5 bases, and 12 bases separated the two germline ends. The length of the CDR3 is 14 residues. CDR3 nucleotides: TGTGCCAGCAGTGAACAGGAGTCCCGGTATGGCTACACCTTC. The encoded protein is CASSEQESRYGYTF.

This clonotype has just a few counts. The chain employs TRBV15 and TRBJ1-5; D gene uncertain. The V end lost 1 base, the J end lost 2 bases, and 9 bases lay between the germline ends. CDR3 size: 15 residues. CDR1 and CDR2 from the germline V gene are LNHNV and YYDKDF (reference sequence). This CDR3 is CATSRAPRGNQPQHF. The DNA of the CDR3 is TGTGCCACCAGCAGAGCCCCAAGGGGCAATCAGCCCCAGCATTTT.

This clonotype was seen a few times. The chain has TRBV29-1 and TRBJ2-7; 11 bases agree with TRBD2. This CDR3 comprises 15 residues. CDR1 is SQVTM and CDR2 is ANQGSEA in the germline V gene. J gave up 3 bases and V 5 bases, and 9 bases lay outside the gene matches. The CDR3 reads CSVQGLAEGFYEQYF. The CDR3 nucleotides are TGCAGCGTTCAGGGACTAGCGGAGGGTTTCTACGAGCAGTACTTC.

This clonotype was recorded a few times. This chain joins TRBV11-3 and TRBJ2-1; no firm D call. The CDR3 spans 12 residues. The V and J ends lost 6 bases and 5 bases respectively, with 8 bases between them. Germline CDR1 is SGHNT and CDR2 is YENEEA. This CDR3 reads CASSFVDNEQFF. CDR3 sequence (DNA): TGTGCCAGCAGTTTTGTTGACAATGAGCAGTTCTTC. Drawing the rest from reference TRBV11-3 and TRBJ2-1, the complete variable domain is EAGVVQSPRYKIIEKKQPVAFWCNPISGHNTLYWYLQNLGQGPELLIRYENEEAVDDSQLPKDRFSAERLKGVDSTLKIQPAELGDSAVYLCASSFVDNEQFFGPGTRLTVL.

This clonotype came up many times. DNA of the CDR3: TGTGCCAGCAGCCCGGGCACAGATACGCAGTATTTT. Translated: CASSPGTDTQYF. V is TRBV18 and J is TRBJ2-3, with unresolved D. Germline loops: CDR1 KGHSH, CDR2 LQKENI. This CDR3 is 12 amino acids long. The ends were cut back, 8 bases at V and 1 base at J, with 7 bases in the middle.